Each of the 21 T cell receptor beta chains below was sequenced from the same sample in a study of T cells in Graves' hyperthyroidism and ophthalmopathy. The CDR3 regions of TCR beta were amplified from RNA transcripts. The TCR CDR3 first-round RT-PCR relied on the HTBI primer set. TCRdb reprocessed the multiplex PCR reads via MiXCR and lists one record per CDR3 protein. The data show fewer than 450,000 distinct CDR3 sequences, roughly an eighth seen once. The sequenced sample was blood. The receptors here all came from a man aged 50-60 years with Graves' ophthalmopathy.

There are a few counts of this clonotype. The V and J genes are TRBV2 and TRBJ2-7; 7 nucleotides align to TRBD2. V shed 3 bases, J shed 5 bases, and the junction held 4 bases outside the gene matches. CDR3 length equals 13 residues. Germline loops: CDR1 SNHLY, CDR2 FYNNEI. DNA for the CDR3: TGTGCCAGCAGTGACCAGGGAGGGAACGAGCAGTACTTC. Residues: CASSDQGGNEQYF.

V gene TRBV2 combines with J gene TRBJ2-6; D not certain. V was pared by 5 bases and J by 0 bases, with 11 bases between. The CDR3 is 16 amino acids. Germline V gene lookup returns CDR1 SNHLY and CDR2 FYNNEI. CDR3 amino acids: CASSLERPSGANVLTF. Here the CDR3 DNA reads TGTGCCAGCAGTCTCGAGCGCCCCTCTGGGGCCAACGTCCTGACTTTC.

The chain joins TRBV4-1 to TRBJ1-1, with D unresolved. The CDR3 consists of 13 residues. Germline loops: CDR1 MGHRA, CDR2 YSYEKL. The V end was cut by 6 bases, the J end by 2 bases, with 10 bases between. The chain's CDR3 is CASRSSVNTEAFF. CDR3 nucleotide sequence: TGCGCCAGCAGGTCCAGCGTAAACACTGAAGCTTTCTTT.

Here the CDR3 DNA reads TGTGCCAGCAGCTTGGGTATCGTTAATAGCAATCAGCCCCAGCATTTT. Translating it yields CASSLGIVNSNQPQHF. The chain employs TRBV5-6 and TRBJ1-5; D not certain. Deletions cut 0 bases from V and 0 bases from J, with 10 bases between. In germline, CDR1 is SGHDT, CDR2 YYEEEE. The CDR3 length is 16 residues.

This clonotype was counted between two and nine times. The rearrangement uses TRBV10-3 and TRBJ2-2, with D uncertain. Trimming shortened V by 6 bases and J by 6 bases, and 11 bases separated the two germline ends. The CDR3 is 13 residues long. The germline V gene has CDR1 ENHRY and CDR2 SYGVKD. DNA of the CDR3: TGTGCCATCAGGGACGAGGTGGCCGGGGAGCTGTTTTTT. This sequence encodes CAIRDEVAGELFF.

This clonotype was picked up many times. The chain couples TRBV30 to TRBJ2-7; 9 bases align to TRBD1. Germline-derived CDR1 and CDR2 are GTSNPN and SVGIG (reference sequence). This CDR3 has 14 residues. The CDR3 loop reads CASDSHTGGEEQYF. In DNA, the CDR3 is TGTGCTTCTGACTCCCATACAGGGGGCGAAGAGCAGTACTTC. The entire variable domain, with the rest obtained from reference TRBV30 and TRBJ2-7, is as follows: SQTIHQWPATLVQPVGSPLSLECTVEGTSNPNLYWYRQAAGRGLQLLFYSVGIGQISSEVPQNLSASRPQDRQFILSSKKLLLSDSGFYLCASDSHTGGEEQYFGPGTRLTVT.

This clonotype has only a few counts. The V call is TRBV9, the J call TRBJ2-1, with D maybe TRBD2 (5 bases). The CDR3 extends over 15 amino acids. V shed 0 bases and J shed 3 bases, with 10 bases lying between them. Per germline, CDR1 SGDLS and CDR2 YYNGEE. CDR3 residues: CASSVATNVYNEQFF. As DNA, the CDR3 is TGTGCCAGCAGCGTAGCGACTAATGTCTACAATGAGCAGTTCTTC.

The chain carries TRBV15 and TRBJ2-6, with no clear D. Germline CDR1 and CDR2: LNHNV and YYDKDF (reference sequence). CDR3 size: 13 residues. Deletions cut 6 bases from V and 3 bases from J, with 6 bases between. The CDR3 reads CATRRIGANVLTF. CDR3 in DNA: TGTGCCACCAGGAGAATTGGGGCCAACGTCCTGACTTTC.

This clonotype has at least ten counts. This chain connects TRBV20-1 to TRBJ1-1; 7 bases are a match to TRBD1. Germline V gives CDR1 DFQATT, CDR2 SNEGSKA (reference sequence). The V segment lost 6 bases and the J segment 2 bases; nucleotides outside the gene matches: 12. The CDR3 covers 15 residues. CDR3 amino acids: CSAKLKGQLNTEAFF. The CDR3 DNA is TGCAGTGCCAAACTCAAGGGACAGCTTAACACTGAAGCTTTCTTT.

The chain carries TRBV19 and TRBJ2-5; TRBD2 is a possible D gene (5 bases). Between the trimmed V and J ends, which lost 6 bases and 4 bases, there was a span of 15 bases. This CDR3 spans 14 amino acids. CDR1 and CDR2 (germline): LNHDA, SQIVND (reference sequence). Here the CDR3 DNA reads TGTGCCAGTAGATCGGTGGGAGCAGGAGAGACCCAGTACTTC. Translation: CASRSVGAGETQYF.

In its sample, this clonotype was seen many times. The V call is TRBV6-6, the J call TRBJ2-7, with TRBD1 matching 10 bases. Germline V CDR1 and CDR2: MNHNY, SVGAGI (reference sequence). The CDR3 has 15 amino acids. J lost 0 bases, V lost 4 bases, and 3 bases had no gene match. The CDR3 sequence is CASSWTGGSSYEQYF. The CDR3 nucleotides read TGTGCCAGCAGTTGGACAGGGGGTAGCTCCTACGAGCAGTACTTC.

The genes are TRBV6-1 and TRBJ2-4, with D perhaps being TRBD1 or TRBD2 (5 bases each). Trimming stripped 7 bases from V and 9 bases from J, with 16 bases between. The germline CDR1 and CDR2 sequences are MNHNS and SASEGT. This CDR3 comprises 13 residues. The CDR3 nucleotides read TGTGCCAGCATCCCACATGGGGGTAGCATTCAGTACTTC. Translation gives CASIPHGGSIQYF.

This clonotype has ten or more counts. CDR3 loop: CASSLGQGADYGYTF. Written as DNA, the CDR3 is TGTGCCAGCAGTTTAGGACAGGGGGCTGACTATGGCTACACCTTC. The chain has TRBV28 and TRBJ1-2; 11 bases align to TRBD1. The CDR3 extends over 15 amino acids. J was trimmed by 3 bases and V by 2 bases; bases with no gene match: 2. From germline, CDR1 is MDHEN and CDR2 SYDVKM.

The J gene is TRBJ2-1, the V gene TRBV10-3; 7 bases align to TRBD1. The trim removed 9 bases at V and 8 bases at J, leaving 7 bases unmatched. This CDR3 has 12 amino acids. Germline CDR1 and CDR2: ENHRY and SYGVKD. The CDR3 DNA reads as TGTGCCATTGGGACAGTGACCCATGAGCAGTTCTTC. Its protein product is CAIGTVTHEQFF.

This chain links TRBV12-3 or TRBV12-4 with TRBJ2-5; D uncertain. The ends were cut back, 2 bases at V and 4 bases at J, with 20 bases in the middle. This CDR3 is 17 amino acids long. The CDR3 loop reads CASSLLANGLIGETQYF. DNA for the CDR3: TGTGCCAGCAGTTTATTAGCTAACGGGTTAATCGGAGAGACCCAGTACTTC.

This clonotype has a count of ten or more. The rearrangement joins TRBV7-9 to TRBJ2-5; 8 bases fit TRBD1. J gave up 5 bases and V 4 bases, and 6 bases lay outside the gene matches. The CDR3 runs to 14 residues. Germline assignment: CDR1 SEHNR and CDR2 FQNEAQ (reference sequence). CDR3 residues: CASSSRTGSETQYF. CDR3 nucleotide sequence: TGTGCCAGCAGCTCCAGGACAGGGTCGGAGACCCAGTACTTC.

This clonotype has at least ten counts. V is TRBV5-1 and J is TRBJ2-3; 15 positions match TRBD2. Germline V CDR1 and CDR2: SGHRS, YFSETQ. The CDR3 spans 19 residues. The V gene end was trimmed by 0 bases and the J gene end by 6 bases; junction bases not matched to a gene: 11. DNA of the CDR3: TGCGCCAGCAGCTTGGGGACAGGACTAGCGGGAGGGCGCCCGGATACGCAGTATTTT. This sequence encodes CASSLGTGLAGGRPDTQYF. The full variable domain, completed using reference TRBV5-1 and TRBJ2-3, is KAGVTQTPRYLIKTRGQQVTLSCSPISGHRSVSWYQQTPGQGLQFLFEYFSETQRNKGNFPGRFSGRQFSNSRSEMNVSTLELGDSALYLCASSLGTGLAGGRPDTQYFGPGTRLTVL.

In this sample, this clonotype turned up many times. The chain uses TRBV25-1 and TRBJ2-7; D unresolved. Trimming shortened V by 4 bases and J by 2 bases, and 18 bases separated the two germline ends. CDR1 and CDR2 from the germline V gene are MGHDK and SYGVNS. The length of the CDR3 is 16 residues. DNA for the CDR3: TGTGCCAGCAGTGGGCTCGATGGAGAGAAACCCTACGAGCAGTACTTC. Protein product: CASSGLDGEKPYEQYF.

This clonotype was observed at least ten times. This chain uses TRBV7-9 with TRBJ2-1; 12 bases are shared with TRBD2. The CDR3 has 18 residues. The germline CDR1 and CDR2 sequences are SEHNR and FQNEAQ (reference sequence). The ends lost 5 bases at V and 10 bases at J; junction bases unmatched: 18. CDR3 DNA: TGTGCCAGCAGCAAACTAGCGGGAGGCCTACAAGGAAATGAAGAGCAGTTCTTC. Translated: CASSKLAGGLQGNEEQFF.

V usage is TRBV28 and J usage is TRBJ2-5, with 14 bases that match TRBD2. The J segment lost 2 bases and the V segment lost 6 bases, leaving 11 bases of the junction unmatched. This CDR3 contains 18 residues. The germline V gene encodes CDR1 MDHEN and CDR2 SYDVKM. In DNA form, the CDR3 reads TGTGCCAGCAGCCGCGCCGGGACTAGCGGGAGAGGGCAAGAGACCCAGTACTTC. Translated: CASSRAGTSGRGQETQYF.

There are many counts of this clonotype. The gene calls are TRBV2 and TRBJ2-7; 7 positions agree with TRBD2. The V segment lost 4 bases and the J segment 2 bases; nucleotides outside the gene matches: 5. Germline-derived CDR1 and CDR2 are SNHLY and FYNNEI. There are 14 residues in the CDR3. The CDR3 reads CASSGGRVPYEQYF. The CDR3 region has the DNA TGTGCCAGCAGTGGGGGGAGGGTACCCTACGAGCAGTACTTC.